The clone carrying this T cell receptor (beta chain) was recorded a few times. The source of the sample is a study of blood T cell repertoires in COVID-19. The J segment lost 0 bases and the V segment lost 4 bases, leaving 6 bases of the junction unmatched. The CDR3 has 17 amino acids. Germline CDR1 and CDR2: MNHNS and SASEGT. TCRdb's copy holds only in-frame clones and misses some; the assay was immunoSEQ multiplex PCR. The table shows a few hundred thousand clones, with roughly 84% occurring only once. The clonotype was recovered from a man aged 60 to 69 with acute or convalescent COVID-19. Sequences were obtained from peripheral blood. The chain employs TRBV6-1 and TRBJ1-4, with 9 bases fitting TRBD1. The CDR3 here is CASSVGTGPATNEKLFF. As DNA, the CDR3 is TGTGCCAGCAGTGTCGGGACAGGGCCTGCAACTAATGAAAAACTGTTTTTT.